These 4 T cell receptor beta chains came from one sample sequenced in a study of cytomegalovirus exposure and HLA in healthy donors. Sequencing was performed with immunoSEQ multiplex PCR; in TCRdb, only in-frame clones are kept and a portion is missing. The sample carries roughly 60,000 clones, about 91% recorded once. Sequencing was carried out using PBMCs. The receptors derive from a young woman in good health and CMV-seronegative.

V is TRBV7-3 and J is TRBJ2-4; 16 bases map to TRBD2. The CDR3 totals 17 residues. The junction had 4 bases not matched to a gene; V was cut back by 5 bases and J by 3 bases. The V gene's germline CDR1 is SGHTA and CDR2 FQGTGA. The CDR3 spells CASSPGLAGGVKNIQYF. CDR3 nucleotide sequence: TGTGCCAGCAGCCCGGGACTAGCGGGAGGGGTCAAAAACATTCAGTACTTC.

The rearrangement links TRBV5-1 to TRBJ2-5; D is perhaps TRBD2 (6 bases). The ends were cut back, 7 bases at V and 3 bases at J, with 19 bases in the middle. The CDR3 is 15 amino acids. Germline values: CDR1 SGHRS, CDR2 YFSETQ. CDR3 region: CASAPGFSGEETQYF. As DNA, the CDR3 is TGCGCCAGCGCTCCCGGGTTTTCGGGAGAAGAGACCCAGTACTTC.

The V call is TRBV4-1, the J call TRBJ1-2, with D tentatively TRBD1 (6 bases). Germline V gives CDR1 MGHRA, CDR2 YSYEKL. The CDR3 is made up of 15 amino acids. Trimming took 0 bases from V and 4 from J, leaving 12 bases between them. CDR3 bases: TGCGCCAGCAGCCAAGACAGGGGTTTGGGCTATGGCTACACCTTC. This encodes CASSQDRGLGYGYTF.

The CDR3 DNA sequence: TGTGCCAGCAGCCGCGGGGGACAGGGGGCAGGGCAGCCCCAGCATTTT. This encodes CASSRGGQGAGQPQHF. The chain links TRBV9 to TRBJ1-5, with 12 bases identical to TRBD1. The germline CDR1 and CDR2 sequences are SGDLS and YYNGEE. V shed 4 bases, J shed 7 bases, and the junction held 9 bases outside the gene matches. The CDR3 has 16 residues.